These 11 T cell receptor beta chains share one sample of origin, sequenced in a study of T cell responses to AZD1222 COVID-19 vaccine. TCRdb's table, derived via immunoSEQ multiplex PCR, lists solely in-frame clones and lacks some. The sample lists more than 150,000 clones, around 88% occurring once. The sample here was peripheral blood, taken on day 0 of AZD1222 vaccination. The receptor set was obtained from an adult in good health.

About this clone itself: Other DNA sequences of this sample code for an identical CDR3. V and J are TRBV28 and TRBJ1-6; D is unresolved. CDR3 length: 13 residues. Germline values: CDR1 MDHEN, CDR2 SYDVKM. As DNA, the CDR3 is TGTGCGGGAGGGAGCTCCTATAATTCACCCCTCCACTTT. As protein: CAGGSSYNSPLHF.

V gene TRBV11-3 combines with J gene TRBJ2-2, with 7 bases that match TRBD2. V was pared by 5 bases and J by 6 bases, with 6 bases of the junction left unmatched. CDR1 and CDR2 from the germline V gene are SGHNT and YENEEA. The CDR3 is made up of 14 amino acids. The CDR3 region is CASSPGAGAGELFF. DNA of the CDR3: TGTGCCAGCAGCCCCGGCGCGGGAGCCGGGGAGCTGTTTTTT.

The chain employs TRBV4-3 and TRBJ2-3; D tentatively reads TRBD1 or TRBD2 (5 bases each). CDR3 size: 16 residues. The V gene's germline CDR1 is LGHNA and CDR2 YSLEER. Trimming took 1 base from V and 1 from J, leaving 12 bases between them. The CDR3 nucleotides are TGCGCCAGCAGCCAAGCCCCCGGGGACCGCACAGATACGCAGTATTTT. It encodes CASSQAPGDRTDTQYF.

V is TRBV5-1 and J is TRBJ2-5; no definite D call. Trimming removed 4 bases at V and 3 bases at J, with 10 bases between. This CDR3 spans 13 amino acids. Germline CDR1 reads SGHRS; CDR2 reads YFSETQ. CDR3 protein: CASSPFEKETQYF. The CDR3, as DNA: TGCGCCAGCAGCCCCTTTGAAAAAGAGACCCAGTACTTC.

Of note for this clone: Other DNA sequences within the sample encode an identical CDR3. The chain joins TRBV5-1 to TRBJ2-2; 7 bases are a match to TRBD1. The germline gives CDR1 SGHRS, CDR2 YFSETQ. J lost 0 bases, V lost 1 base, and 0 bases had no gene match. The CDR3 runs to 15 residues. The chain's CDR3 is CASSLQGANTGELFF. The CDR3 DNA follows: TGCGCCAGCAGCTTGCAGGGGGCGAACACCGGGGAGCTGTTTTTT. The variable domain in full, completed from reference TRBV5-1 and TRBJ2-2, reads KAGVTQTPRYLIKTRGQQVTLSCSPISGHRSVSWYQQTPGQGLQFLFEYFSETQRNKGNFPGRFSGRQFSNSRSEMNVSTLELGDSALYLCASSLQGANTGELFFGEGSRLTVL.

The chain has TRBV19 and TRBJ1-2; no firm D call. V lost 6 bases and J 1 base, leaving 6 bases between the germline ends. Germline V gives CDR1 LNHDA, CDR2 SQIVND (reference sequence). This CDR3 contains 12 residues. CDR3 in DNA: TGTGCCAGTAGCCCAGATAACTATGGCTACACCTTC. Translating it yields CASSPDNYGYTF.

CDR3 nucleotide sequence: TGTGCCATCAGTGACCCGACAGGGGGGATGAACACTGAAGCTTTCTTT. Translated: CAISDPTGGMNTEAFF. V gene TRBV10-3 combines with J gene TRBJ1-1, with TRBD1 matching 9 bases. V lost 3 bases and J lost 0; bases outside the gene matches: 5. Germline CDR1 ENHRY, CDR2 SYGVKD. CDR3 size: 16 residues.

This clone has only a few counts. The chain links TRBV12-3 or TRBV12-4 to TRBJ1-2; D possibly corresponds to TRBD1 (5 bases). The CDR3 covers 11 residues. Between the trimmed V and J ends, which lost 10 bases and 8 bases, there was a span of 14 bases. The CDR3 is CAISKGLGYTF. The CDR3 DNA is TGTGCCATCTCCAAGGGGCTCGGCTACACCTTC.

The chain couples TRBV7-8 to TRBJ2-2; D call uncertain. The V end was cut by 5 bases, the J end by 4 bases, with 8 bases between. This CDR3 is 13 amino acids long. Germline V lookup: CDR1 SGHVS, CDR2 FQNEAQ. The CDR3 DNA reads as TGTGCCAGCAGCCATAACCCCACCGGGGAGCTGTTTTTT. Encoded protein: CASSHNPTGELFF.

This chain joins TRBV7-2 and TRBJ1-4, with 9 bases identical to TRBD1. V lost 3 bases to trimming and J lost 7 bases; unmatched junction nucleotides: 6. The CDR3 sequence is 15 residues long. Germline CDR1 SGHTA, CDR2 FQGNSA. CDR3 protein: CASSLVGTGIEKLFF. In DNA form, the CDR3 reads TGTGCCAGCAGCTTGGTTGGGACAGGGATTGAAAAACTGTTTTTT.

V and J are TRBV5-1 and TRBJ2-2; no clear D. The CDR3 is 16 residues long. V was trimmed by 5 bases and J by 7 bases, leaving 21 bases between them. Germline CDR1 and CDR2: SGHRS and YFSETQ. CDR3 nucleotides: TGCGCCAGCAGGGATCTCGGAAGGGTCAGAAGCGGGGAGCTGTTTTTT. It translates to CASRDLGRVRSGELFF.